The rows below give T cell receptor beta chains drawn from one sample of a study of robustness of blood B and T cell sequencing. Using its own MiXCR run on the PCR reads, TCRdb lists one record per CDR3 protein. The table shows more than 1,500 distinct CDR3 sequences, with 65% to 75% occurring only once. The sample consisted of peripheral blood. The receptor source for this set is a human donor in good health. CDR3s include the opening cysteine and the closing phenylalanine or tryptophan. The D gene is left open where the match is weak. Clone sizes are given selectively: once, few, many, or a class where the clone is expanded.

clone size | D gene | J gene | V gene | CDR3 protein | CDR3 DNA
. | . | TRBJ2-7 | TRBV29-1 | CSVEDKVYEQYF | TGCAGCGTGGAGGACAAGGTCTACGAGCAGTACTTC
large | . | TRBJ1-2 | TRBV6-5 | CASSYSPRDLYGYTF | TGTGCCAGCAGTTACTCACCGCGTGACCTCTATGGCTACACCTTC
once | . | TRBJ2-3 | TRBV11-2 | CASSLDGGGDTQYF | TGTGCCAGCAGCTTAGACGGGGGCGGAGATACGCAGTATTTT
. | . | TRBJ1-1 | TRBV10-3 | CAIMENTEAFF | TGTGCCATCATGGAGAACACTGAAGCTTTCTTT
. | TRBD2 | TRBJ2-7 | TRBV29-1 | CSVAQGTSGYEQYF | TGCAGCGTTGCTCAAGGGACTAGCGGCTACGAGCAGTACTTC
. | TRBD2 | TRBJ2-7 | TRBV12-3/TRBV12-4 | CASRTAGLAGGSTYEQYF | TGTGCCAGCAGGACCGCGGGCCTAGCGGGTGGCTCAACTTACGAGCAGTACTTC
. | . | TRBJ2-3 | TRBV19 | CASSIGLAIYTDTQYF | TGTGCCAGTAGTATAGGTCTAGCCATTTACACAGATACGCAGTATTTT
few | . | TRBJ1-2 | TRBV7-9 | CASSFGYYGYTF | TGTGCCAGCAGCTTCGGGTACTATGGCTACACCTTC
once | TRBD1 | TRBJ2-7 | TRBV10-3 | CAISEPSGQGGSYEQYF | TGTGCCATCAGTGAGCCGAGCGGACAGGGTGGGTCGTACGAGCAGTACTTC
once | . | TRBJ1-2 | TRBV30 | CAWSPGGYGYTF | TGTGCCTGGAGCCCTGGGGGCTATGGCTACACCTTC
few | . | TRBJ2-3 | TRBV7-3 | CASSPQGGTAGADTQYF | TGTGCCAGCAGCCCCCAGGGGGGGACAGCAGGTGCAGATACGCAGTATTTT
once | . | TRBJ1-6 | TRBV7-6 | CASSLSMGSPLHF | TGTGCCAGCAGCTTAAGTATGGGCTCACCCCTCCACTTT
. | TRBD1 | TRBJ1-1 | TRBV5-4 | CASSYRDSGNTEAFF | TGTGCCAGCAGCTACCGGGACAGCGGGAACACTGAAGCTTTCTTT
large | . | TRBJ1-1 | TRBV7-9 | CASSSRRKTEAFF | TGTGCCAGCAGCTCTCGGCGGAAGACTGAAGCTTTCTTT
once | TRBD1 | TRBJ1-2 | TRBV6-5 | CASSYLTTGDGRYGYTF | TGTGCCAGCAGCTACCTAACGACAGGGGACGGAAGATATGGCTACACCTTC